This TCR beta chain was captured in a study of low-dose radiotherapy and immunotherapy resistance in tumors. For the study at large: Cohort 2's total reached 13 Gy over 26 weeks, at 1 Gy per fraction every two weeks. Intravenous cyclophosphamide at 200 mg/m2 preceded radiation and immunotherapy by one day, every two weeks.

Regarding time point: before trial treatment. Patients qualified if they had advanced solid tumors that lacked tumor-infiltrating lymphocytes. Covering alpha and beta chains, TRAV- and TRBV-specific primers were used for the first-strand cDNA. TCR amplification used 15 to 20 PCR cycles, a constant-region primer and a V-primer adapter. TCRdb processed the reads anew with MiXCR; each CDR3 protein has one entry. The repertoire has about 64,000 distinct CDR3 sequences, less than 30% of them found once; the top ten carry 6% to 7%. Germline V gene lookup returns CDR1 MDHEN and CDR2 SYDVKM. The J segment lost 2 bases and the V segment lost 5 bases, leaving 5 bases of the junction unmatched. The CDR3 is 14 amino acids.

This TCR came from a male donor with rectosigmoid adenocarcinoma. The sample was PBMCs, taken before treatment. The V gene is TRBV28, the J gene TRBJ2-7; TRBD2 aligns across 8 bases. CDR3 DNA sequence: TGTGCCAGCAGTCCCTACGGGGGGGCCTACGAGCAGTACTTC. Its protein is CASSPYGGAYEQYF.